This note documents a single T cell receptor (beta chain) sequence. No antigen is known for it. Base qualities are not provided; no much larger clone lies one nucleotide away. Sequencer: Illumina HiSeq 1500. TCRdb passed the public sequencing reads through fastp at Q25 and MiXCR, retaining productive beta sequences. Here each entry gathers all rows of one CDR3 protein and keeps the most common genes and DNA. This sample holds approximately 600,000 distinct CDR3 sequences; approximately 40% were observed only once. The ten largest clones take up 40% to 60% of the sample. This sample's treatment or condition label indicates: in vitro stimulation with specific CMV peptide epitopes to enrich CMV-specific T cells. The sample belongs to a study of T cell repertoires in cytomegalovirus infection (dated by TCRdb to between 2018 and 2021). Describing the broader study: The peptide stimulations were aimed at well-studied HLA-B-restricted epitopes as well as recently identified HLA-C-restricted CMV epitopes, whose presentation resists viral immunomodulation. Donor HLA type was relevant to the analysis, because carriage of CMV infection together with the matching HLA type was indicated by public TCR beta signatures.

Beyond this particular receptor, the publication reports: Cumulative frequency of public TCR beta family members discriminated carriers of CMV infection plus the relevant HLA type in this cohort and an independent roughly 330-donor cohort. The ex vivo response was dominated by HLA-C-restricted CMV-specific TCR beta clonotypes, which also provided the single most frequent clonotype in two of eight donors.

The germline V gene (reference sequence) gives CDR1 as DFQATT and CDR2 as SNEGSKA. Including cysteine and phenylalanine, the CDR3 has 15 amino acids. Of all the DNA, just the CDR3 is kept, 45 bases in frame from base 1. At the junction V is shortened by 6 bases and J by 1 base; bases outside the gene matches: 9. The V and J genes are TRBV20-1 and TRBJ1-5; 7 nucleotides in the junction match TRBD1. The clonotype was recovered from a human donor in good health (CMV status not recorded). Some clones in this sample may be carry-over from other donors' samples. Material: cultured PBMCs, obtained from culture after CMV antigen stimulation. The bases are TGCAGTGCAGGGGGCCACGTATTGAGCAATCAGCCCCAGCATTTT. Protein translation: CSAGGHVLSNQPQHF.